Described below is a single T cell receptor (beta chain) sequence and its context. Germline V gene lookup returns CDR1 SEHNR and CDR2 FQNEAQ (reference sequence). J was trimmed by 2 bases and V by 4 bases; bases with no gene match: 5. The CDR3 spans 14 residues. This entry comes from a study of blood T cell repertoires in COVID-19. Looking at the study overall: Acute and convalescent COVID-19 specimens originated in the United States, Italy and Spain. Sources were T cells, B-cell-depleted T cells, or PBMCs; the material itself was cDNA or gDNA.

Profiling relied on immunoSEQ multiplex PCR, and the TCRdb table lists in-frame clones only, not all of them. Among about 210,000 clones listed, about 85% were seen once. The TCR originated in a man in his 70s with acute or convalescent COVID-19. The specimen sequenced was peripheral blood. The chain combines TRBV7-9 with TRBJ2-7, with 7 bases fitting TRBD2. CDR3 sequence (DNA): TGTGCCAGCAGCTCCTTCGGGGGGACCTACGAGCAGTACTTC. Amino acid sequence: CASSSFGGTYEQYF.